The T cell receptor (beta chain) under discussion was sequenced for a study of shared clonotypes between healthy human individuals. The study, taken as a whole, reports: Inspection by rarefaction showed sorted-subset sequencing to be incomplete despite large depth.

In germline, CDR1 is SQVTM, CDR2 ANQGSEA. The CDR3 covers 14 residues. V lost 2 bases to trimming and J lost 4 bases, with 12 bases between them. Assay used: immunoSEQ multiplex PCR; TCRdb lists only in-frame clones, some missing. The table records 2 million to 2.5 million clones, approximately 95% of them present only once. Comments on this clone: Antigen: not known.

This TCR was recovered from a man aged 18 to 29 in good health. What was sequenced was naive CD4+ T cells sorted from blood. This sample's subset: CD45RA+ positively selected. This sequence joins TRBV29-1 and TRBJ2-1; D perhaps matches TRBD1 (6 bases). The DNA of the CDR3 is TGCAGCGTTGAACCCGGGACACCTTACAATGAGCAGTTCTTC. This sequence encodes CSVEPGTPYNEQFF.